This T cell receptor (beta chain) was obtained from a study of T cell repertoires in cytomegalovirus infection. As for the study in general: CMV epitopes in the study were HLA-C-restricted (recently identified) and HLA-B-restricted (well studied). Shared public TCR beta signatures pointed to both CMV infection and a matching HLA type. Study-level points and caveats: Cumulative public TCR beta family frequency identified CMV carriers with the relevant HLA.

The sample holds many counts of this clonotype. Its antigen is unknown. V lost 1 base to trimming and J lost 4 bases; unmatched junction nucleotides: 6. The CDR3 extends over 18 amino acids. Germline V gene lookup returns CDR1 SGHTA and CDR2 FQGNSA. One entry per CDR3 protein, called by TCRdb with MiXCR from the reads. The data hold 650,000 to 850,000 distinct CDR3 sequences, with almost 30% observed a single time. The sequence came from a human donor in good health (CMV status not recorded). Some clones in this sample may be carry-over from other donors' samples. The sequenced sample was cultured CD8+ T cells from PBMCs, obtained from culture after CMV antigen stimulation. The rearrangement uses TRBV7-2 and TRBJ2-5; the match to TRBD2 covers 16 bases. The CDR3 DNA reads as TGTGCCAGCAGCTTAGGCCCGGGACTAGCGGGGGGGCTAGAGACCCAGTACTTC. Its protein product is CASSLGPGLAGGLETQYF.